Listed below are T cell receptor beta chains from one sample, sequenced in a study of shared clonotypes between healthy human individuals. The table came from immunoSEQ multiplex PCR; TCRdb's copy has only in-frame clones and leaves some out. The repertoire consists of under 850,000 clones, with more than 85% occurring once and the leading ten covering around 24%. The sample was naive CD8+ T cells sorted from blood. The receptor source for this set is a man aged 25-40 years in good health. Each CDR3 is given with its conserved first and last residue. A D gene is named only where the DNA matches it firmly.

j_call,d_call,v_call,cdr3_aa
TRBJ2-7,TRBD2,TRBV5-4,CASSLRGVSYEQYF
TRBJ2-7,NA,TRBV6-1,CASSEWVGRDSYEQYF
TRBJ2-3,NA,TRBV7-2,CASTRGAGSTDTQYF
TRBJ2-3,TRBD2,TRBV7-6,CASSSEWAGVTTDTQYF
TRBJ1-2,NA,TRBV9,CASSVDNFYGYTF
TRBJ2-7,NA,TRBV5-1,CASSLRVSSYEQYF
TRBJ2-2,NA,TRBV25-1,CASSDWLANTGELFF
TRBJ1-2,NA,TRBV21-1,CASRIGGTDYGYTF
TRBJ2-1,NA,TRBV20-1,CSAIQDNEQFF
TRBJ1-5,NA,TRBV27,CASSSNNRGNQPQHF
TRBJ2-2,TRBD2,TRBV7-9,CASSFPGGTSKSWELFF
TRBJ2-1,TRBD1,TRBV13,CASSLDRGVNNEQFF
TRBJ2-1,TRBD2,TRBV29-1,CSGVPLSGNNEQFF
TRBJ1-1,NA,TRBV11-2,CASSLGVNTEAFF
TRBJ2-3,TRBD1,TRBV7-6,CASRPGTGGYTDTQYF
TRBJ2-6,NA,TRBV27,CASVRRGQGVSGANVLTF
TRBJ2-3,TRBD1,TRBV5-1,CASNPGGQGWGDTQYF
TRBJ2-7,NA,TRBV5-5,CASSLRDGVFYEQYF
TRBJ2-7,NA,TRBV19,CASRVNGLAYEQYF
TRBJ2-1,NA,TRBV5-6,CASSLGTRLVNEQFF
TRBJ2-3,TRBD2,TRBV27,CASSLDTSGASDTQYF
TRBJ2-7,NA,TRBV7-9,CASSPGQNYEQYF
TRBJ1-2,NA,TRBV6-6,CASSPPGNGGYGYTF
TRBJ2-1,NA,TRBV14,CASSQTLAEQFF
TRBJ2-1,NA,TRBV5-5,CASLKGNEQFF
TRBJ2-4,NA,TRBV7-8,CASQPDRGVNIQYF
TRBJ2-5,TRBD2,TRBV29-1,CSVEVRGLAGIKTQYF
TRBJ1-1,NA,TRBV30,CAWSVEMEAFF
TRBJ2-1,NA,TRBV27,CASIGPPQVNEQFF
TRBJ2-3,TRBD2,TRBV11-2,CASSLAGLAGVLDTQYF
TRBJ2-1,NA,TRBV7-9,CASSPRERHNEQFF
TRBJ2-7,TRBD1,TRBV4-1,CASSQARDSSYEQYF
TRBJ2-4,NA,TRBV7-9,CACAGRDIQYF
TRBJ1-4,NA,TRBV6-5,CASSYSDNEKLFF
TRBJ2-1,NA,TRBV29-1,CSVDSPSSRIKVF
TRBJ2-7,NA,TRBV5-4,CASRSVRYEQYF
TRBJ1-1,NA,TRBV30,CARLMNTEAFF
TRBJ2-2,NA,TRBV7-9,CASSLATGELFF
TRBJ2-7,NA,TRBV27,CASSLAAFSYEQYF
TRBJ2-2,NA,TRBV7-7,CASSAENTGELFF
TRBJ2-5,NA,TRBV29-1,CSGRKQGIQETQYF
TRBJ1-1,TRBD1,TRBV28,CASSLKRTGRRTEAFF
TRBJ2-1,TRBD1,TRBV13,CASREGTGVGNEQFF
TRBJ1-1,NA,TRBV11-2,CASSLDHRSGTEAFF